The 27 T cell receptor beta chains listed next were all sequenced from one sample in a study of blood T cell repertoires in COVID-19. Profiling relied on immunoSEQ multiplex PCR, and the TCRdb table lists in-frame clones only, not all of them. This sample has 200,000 to 250,000 clones, with around four fifths found just once. Material: peripheral blood. The receptors come from a man in his forties or fifties with active or convalescent COVID-19.

This chain links TRBV7-9 with TRBJ2-3; a possible D gene is TRBD1 (6 bases). The CDR3 covers 17 residues. The germline gives CDR1 SEHNR, CDR2 FQNEAQ (reference sequence). V was cut by 4 bases and J by 5 bases, with 22 bases left in between. The CDR3 protein is CASSSDNHRDVKDTQYF. CDR3 nucleotide sequence: TGTGCCAGCAGCTCGGACAATCACAGGGATGTAAAAGATACGCAGTATTTT.

The chain combines TRBV7-2 with TRBJ2-1; D perhaps matches TRBD1 (6 bases). Trimming removed 2 bases at V and 5 bases at J, with 10 bases between. In germline, CDR1 is SGHTA, CDR2 FQGNSA. The CDR3 has 14 amino acids. The CDR3 sequence is CASSLIAGDNEQFF. In DNA, the CDR3 is TGTGCCAGCAGCTTAATAGCAGGGGACAATGAGCAGTTCTTC.

There are many counts of this clone. The chain uses TRBV2 and TRBJ2-3, with 10 nucleotides matching TRBD1. The CDR3 has 14 residues. The trim removed 6 bases at V and 6 bases at J, leaving 6 bases unmatched. Germline V gene sequence: CDR1 SNHLY, CDR2 FYNNEI. CDR3 nucleotides: TGTGCCAGCAGGGAGGACAGGGGGACGGATACGCAGTATTTT. Its translation: CASREDRGTDTQYF.

The sample holds one count of this clone. The chain couples TRBV25-1 to TRBJ2-2; TRBD1 aligns across 8 bases. The CDR3 extends over 15 amino acids. V gave up 6 bases and J gave up 2 bases; unmatched junction bases: 5. The germline V gene encodes CDR1 MGHDK and CDR2 SYGVNS. CDR3 nucleotides: TGTGCCAGCAGAGTCAGGGGGCCCAACACCGGGGAGCTGTTTTTT. It specifies CASRVRGPNTGELFF.

The genes are TRBV9 and TRBJ1-2, with TRBD1 as a possible D gene (5 bases). From germline, CDR1 is SGDLS and CDR2 YYNGEE. Deletions cut 5 bases from V and 7 bases from J, with 15 bases between. This CDR3 has 13 residues. In nucleotides, the CDR3 is TGTGCCAGCAGGGGGTTTCAGGGAATTGGCTACACCTTC. Translated: CASRGFQGIGYTF.

This sequence joins TRBV27 and TRBJ1-4, with TRBD1 matching 10 bases. V dropped 5 bases and J dropped 4; count of bases not matched to a gene: 7. Germline CDR1 MNHEY, CDR2 SMNVEV (reference sequence). CDR3 length: 16 residues. This CDR3 is CASSQTGGGSNEKLFF. CDR3 DNA: TGTGCCAGCAGTCAGACAGGGGGCGGTAGTAATGAAAAACTGTTTTTT.

CDR3 sequence: CASSNPGQDRLRHEQYF. DNA of the CDR3: TGTGCCAGCAGTAACCCAGGACAGGACAGGTTGAGGCACGAGCAGTACTTC. J is TRBJ2-7 and V is TRBV28; 7 positions match TRBD1. CDR1 and CDR2 (germline): MDHEN, SYDVKM. Trimming removed 5 bases from V and 5 bases from J; junction bases left unmatched: 18. The length of the CDR3 is 17 residues.

This clone showed up just once. The genes are TRBV3-1 (or the pseudogene TRBV3-2) and TRBJ2-1; 13 bases match TRBD2. The CDR3 spans 17 residues. V dropped 1 base and J dropped 7; count of bases not matched to a gene: 7. Germline V lookup: CDR1 LGHDT, CDR2 YNNKEL (reference sequence). The DNA for the CDR3 is TGTGCCAGCAGCCAAGGTGGACTAGCGGGAGTAAATAATGAGCAGTTCTTC. Its protein product is CASSQGGLAGVNNEQFF.

The chain uses TRBV28 and TRBJ1-1, with 7 bases that match TRBD1. V lost 2 bases to trimming and J lost 1 base; unmatched junction nucleotides: 10. The CDR3 covers 17 residues. Germline lookup yields CDR1 MDHEN and CDR2 SYDVKM. The chain's CDR3 is CASSLLGLGGANTEAFF. CDR3 coding DNA: TGTGCCAGCAGTTTACTCGGTTTAGGGGGCGCGAACACTGAAGCTTTCTTT.

The chain combines TRBV3-1 (or the pseudogene TRBV3-2) with TRBJ1-5; unclear D gene. The V end lost 1 base, the J end lost 4 bases, and 14 bases lay between the germline ends. This CDR3 comprises 16 residues. CDR1 is LGHDT and CDR2 is YNNKEL in the germline V gene (reference sequence). CDR3 sequence (DNA): TGTGCCAGCAGCCAAGGGAGAGGGCCCGGGAATCAGCCCCAGCATTTT. Encoded protein: CASSQGRGPGNQPQHF.

The gene calls are TRBV6-2 or TRBV6-3 and TRBJ2-2; a weak D match, TRBD1 (6 bases). This CDR3 is 16 amino acids long. Germline CDR1 and CDR2: MNHEY and SVGEGT. Trimming stripped 2 bases from V and 1 base from J, with 11 bases between. CDR3 sequence reads: CASSYQEGGNTGELFF. The CDR3 nucleotides read TGTGCCAGCAGTTACCAAGAAGGGGGGAACACCGGGGAGCTGTTTTTT.

V usage is TRBV5-4 and J usage is TRBJ2-1, with TRBD1 matching over 7 bases. With V trimmed by 3 bases and J by 2 bases, 2 bases remained unmatched. Germline values: CDR1 SGHNT, CDR2 YYREEE (reference sequence). The CDR3 contains 14 residues. The CDR3: CASSYGQAYNEQFF. DNA for the CDR3: TGTGCCAGCAGCTATGGACAGGCCTACAATGAGCAGTTCTTC.

The chain joins TRBV15 to TRBJ2-4, with D possibly matching TRBD1 (6 bases). The length of the CDR3 is 18 residues. Germline V gives CDR1 LNHNV, CDR2 YYDKDF (reference sequence). V lost 8 bases, J lost 6 bases, and 29 bases lay in between. The CDR3 DNA reads as TGTGCCACCGTTCCCGACCCACCTCGACCAGGACAGAGAAACATTCAGTACTTC. It yields the protein CATVPDPPRPGQRNIQYF.

This rearrangement joins TRBV19 to TRBJ2-7; TRBD1 matches at 8 bases. Looked up from germline, CDR1 is LNHDA and CDR2 is SQIVND (reference sequence). The CDR3 sequence is 14 residues long. V gave up 5 bases and J gave up 1 base; unmatched junction bases: 4. CDR3 loop: CASSPGTGSYEQYF. The CDR3 nucleotides are TGTGCCAGTAGTCCCGGGACAGGATCCTACGAGCAGTACTTC.

The rearrangement joins TRBV2 to TRBJ2-4, with D perhaps matching TRBD2 (5 bases). The germline V gene encodes CDR1 SNHLY and CDR2 FYNNEI. The CDR3 consists of 17 residues. Trimming took off 3 bases at V and 2 bases at J, with 17 bases between the two ends. CDR3 DNA sequence: TGTGCCAGCAGTGAGCGCGACCGAGGGCACCCCAAAAACATTCAGTACTTC. Its protein product is CASSERDRGHPKNIQYF.

This rearrangement joins TRBV7-2 to TRBJ2-1; tentative D call: TRBD2 (5 bases). This CDR3 region has 14 residues. CDR1 is SGHTA and CDR2 is FQGNSA in the germline V gene. Between the trimmed V and J ends, which lost 6 bases and 4 bases, there was a span of 13 bases. Here the CDR3 reads CASRFIGVYNEQFF. CDR3 nucleotides: TGTGCCAGCAGATTCATCGGGGTGTACAATGAGCAGTTCTTC. Drawing the rest from reference TRBV7-2 and TRBJ2-1, the complete variable domain is GAGVSQSPSNKVTEKGKDVELRCDPISGHTALYWYRQSLGQGLEFLIYFQGNSAPDKSGLPSDRFSAERTGGSVSTLTIQRTQQEDSAVYLCASRFIGVYNEQFFGPGTRLTVL.

Here the CDR3 DNA reads TGTGCCAGCAGCCGGCCGGCAGCGACTAACTATGGCTACACCTTC. The encoded protein is CASSRPAATNYGYTF. The chain uses TRBV6-5 and TRBJ1-2; D gene ambiguous. Germline CDR1 reads MNHEY; CDR2 reads SVGAGI. V was pared by 6 bases and J by 0 bases, with 14 bases between. The CDR3 has 15 amino acids.

The chain joins TRBV9 to TRBJ1-6; 10 nucleotides line up with TRBD1. The CDR3 totals 15 residues. After removal of 4 bases from V and 10 bases from J, the junction contained 8 bases not matched to a gene. Germline loops: CDR1 SGDLS, CDR2 YYNGEE. The CDR3 sequence is CASSHPTGGVSPLHF. The CDR3 DNA reads as TGTGCCAGCAGCCACCCGACAGGGGGCGTATCACCCCTCCACTTT.

The V and J genes are TRBV7-8 and TRBJ1-1; TRBD1 is a possible D gene (5 bases). Germline CDR1 and CDR2: SGHVS and FQNEAQ. CDR3 size: 13 residues. The V and J ends lost 2 bases and 4 bases respectively, with 8 bases between them. The CDR3 DNA follows: TGTGCCAGCAGCTTAAGCGGGGGCACTGAAGCTTTCTTT. It yields the protein CASSLSGGTEAFF.

The rearrangement uses TRBV30 and TRBJ1-6; weak D call: TRBD1 (6 bases). V was pared by 6 bases and J by 7 bases, with 16 bases between. Germline assignment: CDR1 GTSNPN and CDR2 SVGIG (reference sequence). This CDR3 comprises 14 residues. CDR3 nucleotide sequence: TGTGCCTGCCGAGACAGGACCCAAAATTCACCCCTCCACTTT. This sequence encodes CACRDRTQNSPLHF.

This chain connects TRBV18 to TRBJ2-5, with a weak D call TRBD2 (6 bases). The length of the CDR3 is 14 residues. Trimming took 2 bases from V and 0 from J, leaving 7 bases between them. The germline gives CDR1 KGHSH, CDR2 LQKENI. In DNA, the CDR3 is TGTGCCAGCTCACCAGGGGGGTACCAAGAGACCCAGTACTTC. Protein product: CASSPGGYQETQYF.

CDR3 loop: CASSETNQAYGYTF. CDR3 DNA sequence: TGTGCCAGCAGCGAGACCAATCAGGCCTATGGCTACACCTTC. The genes are TRBV9 and TRBJ1-2, with D hard to call. CDR3 length: 14 amino acids. With 3 bases removed from V and 4 bases from J, the gap between germline ends came to 13 bases. CDR1 is SGDLS and CDR2 is YYNGEE in the germline V gene. Looking up the rest from reference TRBV9 and TRBJ1-2 gives the full variable domain: DSGVTQTPKHLITATGQRVTLRCSPRSGDLSVYWYQQSLDQGLQFLIQYYNGEERAKGNILERFSAQQFPDLHSELNLSSLELGDSALYFCASSETNQAYGYTFGSGTRLTVV.

The CDR3 protein is CASSLGTGYSNSPLHF. The CDR3 bases are TGTGCCAGCAGCTTAGGGACAGGGTACAGTAATTCACCCCTCCACTTT. The genes are TRBV7-2 and TRBJ1-6; 8 bases are shared with TRBD1. The V gene end was trimmed by 1 base and the J gene end by 6 bases; junction bases not matched to a gene: 5. The germline V gene encodes CDR1 SGHTA and CDR2 FQGNSA. The CDR3 sequence is 16 residues long.

The chain carries TRBV5-1 and TRBJ1-1; unclear D gene. Trimming pared 0 bases from V and 0 bases from J, leaving 15 bases between. CDR3 length equals 17 residues. Germline CDR1 is SGHRS and CDR2 is YFSETQ. Written as DNA, the CDR3 is TGCGCCAGCAGCTTGGATGAGGGATCCCCCTTGAACACTGAAGCTTTCTTT. Protein: CASSLDEGSPLNTEAFF.

This clone came up once. The genes are TRBV10-1 and TRBJ2-4; possible D gene TRBD1, 6 bases. Deletions cut 3 bases from V and 0 bases from J, with 9 bases between. Germline V lookup: CDR1 WNHNN, CDR2 SYGVQD (reference sequence). This CDR3 contains 15 residues. Here the CDR3 reads CASSDNREAKNIQYF. The CDR3 DNA reads TGCGCCAGCAGTGATAACAGGGAAGCCAAAAACATTCAGTACTTC.

The gene calls are TRBV6-1 and TRBJ1-1; D may be TRBD1 (6 bases). V was shortened by 3 bases and J by 2 bases, with 13 bases between the two germline ends. The CDR3 runs 15 residues. The germline gives CDR1 MNHNS, CDR2 SASEGT. DNA of the CDR3: TGTGCCAGCAGTGATATCGGGACACCAAACACTGAAGCTTTCTTT. Amino acid sequence: CASSDIGTPNTEAFF.

The CDR3 DNA reads TGTGCCAGCAGCTTAATGAGCGGGATGAACACCGGGGAGCTGTTTTTT. Protein product: CASSLMSGMNTGELFF. The V call is TRBV7-6, the J call TRBJ2-2, with TRBD2 matching over 7 bases. The V gene end was trimmed by 2 bases and the J gene end by 1 base; junction bases not matched to a gene: 4. The germline CDR1 and CDR2 sequences are SGHVS and FNYEAQ. CDR3 length: 16 residues. Together with reference TRBV7-6 and TRBJ2-2, the CDR3 gives the full variable domain: GAGVSQSPRYKVTKRGQDVALRCDPISGHVSLYWYRQALGQGPEFLTYFNYEAQQDKSGLPNDRFSAERPEGSISTLTIQRTEQRDSAMYRCASSLMSGMNTGELFFGEGSRLTVL.